This is a list of T cell receptor beta chains from one sample in a study of control samples from healthy donors and cancer patients. Generated by immunoSEQ multiplex PCR, the TCRdb table keeps only in-frame clones and is missing some. The repertoire holds 150,000 to 200,000 clones, with just over 85% as singletons. Sequenced input: blood. The receptors were gathered from a man between 18 and 29 years old in good health. CDR3s include the opening cysteine and the closing phenylalanine or tryptophan. A D gene is named only where the DNA matches it firmly. Size values are once, few and many counts, or a class for expanded clones, and some rows have none.

CDR3nt: TGTGCCAGCAGTTTACTCAGGGCTTACGAGCAGTACTTC; CDR3aa: CASSLLRAYEQYF; abundance: NA; v_gene: TRBV12-3/TRBV12-4; j_gene: TRBJ2-7; d_gene: NA
CDR3nt: TGTGCCAGCAGTTTTTACACCGCAGGGAAGGAAGAGACCCAGTACTTC; CDR3aa: CASSFYTAGKEETQYF; abundance: NA; v_gene: TRBV28; j_gene: TRBJ2-5; d_gene: NA
CDR3nt: TGTGCCAGCAGCTTAGGGGGACAGGGTAACACTGAAGCTTTCTTT; CDR3aa: CASSLGGQGNTEAFF; abundance: few; v_gene: TRBV11-2; j_gene: TRBJ1-1; d_gene: TRBD1
CDR3nt: TGTGCCAGCACCGGAAACACCATATATTTT; CDR3aa: CASTGNTIYF; abundance: NA; v_gene: TRBV28; j_gene: TRBJ1-3; d_gene: NA
CDR3nt: TGTGCCAGCAGTTACGAGTTCTACAATGAGCAGTTCTTC; CDR3aa: CASSYEFYNEQFF; abundance: NA; v_gene: TRBV6-6; j_gene: TRBJ2-1; d_gene: NA
CDR3nt: TGTGCCACCGCCGGGCTACTGGGGATAAGCAACAATGAGCAGTTCTTC; CDR3aa: CATAGLLGISNNEQFF; abundance: NA; v_gene: TRBV15; j_gene: TRBJ2-1; d_gene: NA
CDR3nt: TGCGCCAGCAGCTTGGCCCCGGCAGTGGAGGGTGAAAAACTGTTTTTT; CDR3aa: CASSLAPAVEGEKLFF; abundance: NA; v_gene: TRBV5-1; j_gene: TRBJ1-4; d_gene: NA
CDR3nt: TGTGCCAGCAGCAACCGGGACAACCCGAACACTGAAGCTTTCTTT; CDR3aa: CASSNRDNPNTEAFF; abundance: NA; v_gene: TRBV27; j_gene: TRBJ1-1; d_gene: NA
CDR3nt: TGTGCCAGCAGCGTAGAGGGGACAGGGAGCAACGAGCAGTACTTC; CDR3aa: CASSVEGTGSNEQYF; abundance: NA; v_gene: TRBV9; j_gene: TRBJ2-7; d_gene: TRBD1
CDR3nt: TGTGCCAGCAGTTCCCGAGCGACTAGCGGGCACACAGATACGCAGTATTTT; CDR3aa: CASSSRATSGHTDTQYF; abundance: NA; v_gene: TRBV27; j_gene: TRBJ2-3; d_gene: TRBD2
CDR3nt: TGTGCCAGCAGCCTAGGGACAGAGCAGCCCCAGCATTTT; CDR3aa: CASSLGTEQPQHF; abundance: NA; v_gene: TRBV7-8; j_gene: TRBJ1-5; d_gene: TRBD1
CDR3nt: TGTGCCACCAGCAGAGATGGTTTACCAGATCAGCCCCAGCATTTT; CDR3aa: CATSRDGLPDQPQHF; abundance: NA; v_gene: TRBV15; j_gene: TRBJ1-5; d_gene: NA
CDR3nt: TGCAGCGCCCATGATAACTATGGCTACACCTTC; CDR3aa: CSAHDNYGYTF; abundance: NA; v_gene: TRBV29-1; j_gene: TRBJ1-2; d_gene: NA
CDR3nt: TGTGCCAGCAGCGCGGACCTCGGGAGACCCCAAAACATTCAGTACTTC; CDR3aa: CASSADLGRPQNIQYF; abundance: NA; v_gene: TRBV5-5; j_gene: TRBJ2-4; d_gene: NA
CDR3nt: TGTGCCAGCAAACTAGCGGGGGGTACCCACGAGCAGTACTTC; CDR3aa: CASKLAGGTHEQYF; abundance: once; v_gene: TRBV2; j_gene: TRBJ2-7; d_gene: TRBD2
CDR3nt: TGCGCCAGCAGCAACAATTGGGACTCCGGACCGGCTTTCTTT; CDR3aa: CASSNNWDSGPAFF; abundance: NA; v_gene: TRBV4-1; j_gene: TRBJ1-1; d_gene: NA
CDR3nt: TGTGCCAGCAGTGAAGCGACAGGGGTTGTTGGCTATGGCTACACCTTC; CDR3aa: CASSEATGVVGYGYTF; abundance: NA; v_gene: TRBV6-1; j_gene: TRBJ1-2; d_gene: TRBD1
CDR3nt: TGCAGTGCTAGTGGGACAGGGGTGTTGGCGCAGTACTTC; CDR3aa: CSASGTGVLAQYF; abundance: NA; v_gene: TRBV20-1; j_gene: TRBJ2-7; d_gene: TRBD1
CDR3nt: TGTGCCAGCAGTTACGCCGGGACGGGCTCCTACGAGCAGTACTTC; CDR3aa: CASSYAGTGSYEQYF; abundance: NA; v_gene: TRBV6-2/TRBV6-3; j_gene: TRBJ2-7; d_gene: NA
CDR3nt: TGTGCCAGCAGCTTAATTTGGACAGGGGGGACTGAAGCTTTCTTT; CDR3aa: CASSLIWTGGTEAFF; abundance: NA; v_gene: TRBV11-2; j_gene: TRBJ1-1; d_gene: TRBD1
CDR3nt: TGTGCCAGCAGCTTAGGACAGGGCTACGAGCAGTACTTC; CDR3aa: CASSLGQGYEQYF; abundance: NA; v_gene: TRBV13; j_gene: TRBJ2-7; d_gene: NA
CDR3nt: TGTGCCAGTAGTACCGGGACGGACTATGGCTACACCTTC; CDR3aa: CASSTGTDYGYTF; abundance: NA; v_gene: TRBV19; j_gene: TRBJ1-2; d_gene: NA
CDR3nt: TGTGCCAGCAAGGGCGGGGGGCCTGTCTGGGGCTACACCTTC; CDR3aa: CASKGGGPVWGYTF; abundance: NA; v_gene: TRBV6-5; j_gene: TRBJ1-2; d_gene: NA
CDR3nt: TGTGCCAGTAGTATAGCTGCAGGACCGAACACCGGGGAGCTGTTTTTT; CDR3aa: CASSIAAGPNTGELFF; abundance: once; v_gene: TRBV19; j_gene: TRBJ2-2; d_gene: NA
CDR3nt: TGTGCCAGCAGCTACCACGCGAACACTGAAGCTTTCTTT; CDR3aa: CASSYHANTEAFF; abundance: NA; v_gene: TRBV11-1; j_gene: TRBJ1-1; d_gene: NA
CDR3nt: TGTGCCAGCAGCCGCGGGGAGGGGCCGGCCTACGAGCAGTACTTC; CDR3aa: CASSRGEGPAYEQYF; abundance: NA; v_gene: TRBV11-3; j_gene: TRBJ2-7; d_gene: TRBD2
CDR3nt: TGTGCCACCAGGGATCTCTTCGACCACGAGCAGTACTTC; CDR3aa: CATRDLFDHEQYF; abundance: NA; v_gene: TRBV27; j_gene: TRBJ2-7; d_gene: NA
CDR3nt: TGTGCCAGCAGCTTAGCGGTTCTAGCGGGTGAGCAAGAGACCCAGTACTTC; CDR3aa: CASSLAVLAGEQETQYF; abundance: NA; v_gene: TRBV7-9; j_gene: TRBJ2-5; d_gene: TRBD2
CDR3nt: TGTGCCAGTAGTATGTGGGGACAGAAAAACTATGGCTACACCTTC; CDR3aa: CASSMWGQKNYGYTF; abundance: NA; v_gene: TRBV19; j_gene: TRBJ1-2; d_gene: TRBD1
CDR3nt: TGCGCCAGCAGCCAGGGGAGATCATCCTACAATGAGCAGTTCTTC; CDR3aa: CASSQGRSSYNEQFF; abundance: NA; v_gene: TRBV4-1; j_gene: TRBJ2-1; d_gene: NA
CDR3nt: TGCAGCGGGAAAGGACAGGGCCCACCGCAGTATTTT; CDR3aa: CSGKGQGPPQYF; abundance: NA; v_gene: TRBV29-1; j_gene: TRBJ2-3; d_gene: TRBD1
CDR3nt: TGTGCCAGCAGCCAAGGGAGCATAGTCGGCTACACCTTC; CDR3aa: CASSQGSIVGYTF; abundance: once; v_gene: TRBV4-2; j_gene: TRBJ1-2; d_gene: NA
CDR3nt: TGCGCCAGCAGCGGACCGGGACAGGGAAAAGGTATCACTGAAGCTTTCTTT; CDR3aa: CASSGPGQGKGITEAFF; abundance: NA; v_gene: TRBV5-1; j_gene: TRBJ1-1; d_gene: TRBD1
CDR3nt: TGTGCCAGCAGAAGCTCTAGCGCAGATACGCAGTATTTT; CDR3aa: CASRSSSADTQYF; abundance: few; v_gene: TRBV2; j_gene: TRBJ2-3; d_gene: NA
CDR3nt: TGTGCCAGCAGCCGGACAGGGGGGGGATCCTACGAGCAGTACTTC; CDR3aa: CASSRTGGGSYEQYF; abundance: NA; v_gene: TRBV5-8; j_gene: TRBJ2-7; d_gene: TRBD1
CDR3nt: TGTGCCAGCAGCCAAGTTGTTTGGACAAACACTGAAGCTTTCTTT; CDR3aa: CASSQVVWTNTEAFF; abundance: NA; v_gene: TRBV14; j_gene: TRBJ1-1; d_gene: NA
CDR3nt: TGCGCCAGCAGCTTAGATTGGAGGAGGGACAATGAAAAACTGTTTTTT; CDR3aa: CASSLDWRRDNEKLFF; abundance: NA; v_gene: TRBV5-1; j_gene: TRBJ1-4; d_gene: NA
CDR3nt: TGTGCCAGCACCAAATCCGGGTCCTATAATTCACCCCTCCACTTT; CDR3aa: CASTKSGSYNSPLHF; abundance: few; v_gene: TRBV7-9; j_gene: TRBJ1-6; d_gene: NA
CDR3nt: TGTGCCAGCAGCCTACGGACAGGAACGCAGTATTTT; CDR3aa: CASSLRTGTQYF; abundance: NA; v_gene: TRBV7-2; j_gene: TRBJ2-3; d_gene: TRBD1
CDR3nt: TGTGCCAGCAAGGGGACAACTTTAAACTATGGCTACACCTTC; CDR3aa: CASKGTTLNYGYTF; abundance: NA; v_gene: TRBV2; j_gene: TRBJ1-2; d_gene: NA
CDR3nt: TGTGCCAGTAGTACCCAAGGAAATAATTCACCCCTCCACTTT; CDR3aa: CASSTQGNNSPLHF; abundance: NA; v_gene: TRBV19; j_gene: TRBJ1-6; d_gene: NA
CDR3nt: TGTGCCAGCAGAACAGGGACTTACGAGCAGTACTTC; CDR3aa: CASRTGTYEQYF; abundance: NA; v_gene: TRBV6-6; j_gene: TRBJ2-7; d_gene: NA